The clone carrying this T cell receptor beta chain has just a few counts. As for time point: baseline pretreatment blood. The treatment was: 15 Gy SBRT to primary tumor, nephrectomy 4 weeks later. This record belongs to a study of radiation and T cells in renal cell carcinoma. The method was immunoSEQ multiplex PCR; TCRdb's version includes in-frame clones alone and lacks a portion of them. This repertoire shows 20,000 to 25,000 clones, about 80% found once; its top ten account for 35% to 50%. The TCR was taken from a man aged 60 to 69 with renal cell carcinoma. The sample here was blood, taken from a patient whose treatment included radiotherapy and nephrectomy.

The CDR3 nucleotides read TGTGCCTGGAGTTCCGCCTTTCCCCCCTACGAGCAGTACTTC. This gives the protein CAWSSAFPPYEQYF. The V and J genes are TRBV30 and TRBJ2-7; D call uncertain. The germline V gene has CDR1 GTSNPN and CDR2 SVGIG (reference sequence). Trimming shortened V by 2 bases and J by 2 bases, and 13 bases separated the two germline ends. The CDR3 is 14 residues long.